One sample yielded the 5 T cell receptor beta chains listed below, sequenced in a study of shared clonotypes between healthy human individuals. Some clones are missing from TCRdb's copy, which holds only in-frame ones; the method was immunoSEQ multiplex PCR. Here the sample spans 2 million to 2.5 million clones, just under 95% being singletons. CD45RO negativity and positive selection for CCR7 defined naive CD8 cells, a population that excluded terminally differentiated effector memory CD45RA+ cells. Sequencing was done on a sample of naive CD8+ T cells sorted from blood. The receptors were sampled from a man between 18 and 29 years old in good health.

This clone was picked up one time. The sample contains more than one DNA sequence encoding this CDR3. The chain couples TRBV4-1 to TRBJ2-5; perhaps TRBD2 as D (6 bases). Trimming removed 1 base at V and 4 bases at J, with 13 bases between. Germline CDR1 MGHRA, CDR2 YSYEKL. The CDR3 has 15 amino acids. CDR3 sequence reads: CASSQGTGVGETQYF. The CDR3 DNA reads as TGCGCCAGCAGCCAAGGGACGGGAGTGGGAGAGACCCAGTACTTC.

This chain uses TRBV30 with TRBJ2-5; 8 bases line up with TRBD2. J gave up 5 bases and V 4 bases, and 15 bases lay outside the gene matches. Germline CDR1 GTSNPN, CDR2 SVGIG (reference sequence). This CDR3 is 16 amino acids long. The CDR3 is CAWTDLRTSNGETQYF. DNA for the CDR3: TGTGCCTGGACCGACCTTAGGACTAGCAATGGGGAGACCCAGTACTTC. Supplemented by reference TRBV30 and TRBJ2-5, the full variable domain reads SQTIHQWPATLVQPVGSPLSLECTVEGTSNPNLYWYRQAAGRGLQLLFYSVGIGQISSEVPQNLSASRPQDRQFILSSKKLLLSDSGFYLCAWTDLRTSNGETQYFGPGTRLLVL.

The chain is built from TRBV2 and TRBJ2-3; D remains unclear. This CDR3 region has 15 residues. V gave up 1 base and J gave up 4 bases, with 12 bases separating them. Per the germline V gene, CDR1 is SNHLY and CDR2 is FYNNEI. The CDR3 DNA reads TGTGCCAGCAGTGAAGTTAATGATTTGGCAGATACGCAGTATTTT. This gives the protein CASSEVNDLADTQYF.

This chain connects TRBV29-1 to TRBJ1-2, with TRBD1 matching over 8 bases. CDR1 is SQVTM, CDR2 ANQGSEA, per germline. V gave up 2 bases and J gave up 8 bases; unmatched junction bases: 10. The length of the CDR3 is 14 residues. The CDR3 DNA reads as TGCAGCGTTGAACCCAACAGGGGGATGGTAGGCTACACCTTC. Protein: CSVEPNRGMVGYTF.

The chain recombines TRBV15 with TRBJ2-5; D is ambiguous. CDR3 size: 16 residues. The V gene's germline CDR1 is LNHNV and CDR2 YYDKDF (reference sequence). V lost 0 bases and J 1 base, leaving 12 bases between the germline ends. The CDR3 reads CATSREAGDSQETQYF. The CDR3 DNA reads TGTGCCACCAGCAGAGAAGCTGGGGATTCCCAAGAGACCCAGTACTTC.